This T cell receptor beta chain is from a study of T-cell reconstitution after alpha-beta-depleted transplantation in children. The library targeted TCRbeta and was prepared with unique molecular identifiers. TCRdb re-derived calls from the PCR reads in MiXCR, one entry per CDR3 protein. The profile shows 610,000 or so distinct CDR3 sequences, roughly a quarter of them singletons. A few counts support this clonotype. The CDR3 spans 14 residues. From germline, CDR1 is MDHEN and CDR2 SYDVKM. V shed 4 bases and J 3 bases; nucleotides not matched to a gene: 4. The chain links TRBV28 to TRBJ2-7; 9 nucleotides agree with TRBD1. The receptor comes from a boy younger than two with Wiskott-Aldrich syndrome, due to receive a stem cell transplant. The sample consisted of PBMCs, taken before TCRalphabeta/CD19-depleted stem cell transplant. For the CDR3, the DNA is TGTGCCAGCAGTTGGGACAGGGATCTCTACGAGCAGTACTTC. It translates to CASSWDRDLYEQYF.